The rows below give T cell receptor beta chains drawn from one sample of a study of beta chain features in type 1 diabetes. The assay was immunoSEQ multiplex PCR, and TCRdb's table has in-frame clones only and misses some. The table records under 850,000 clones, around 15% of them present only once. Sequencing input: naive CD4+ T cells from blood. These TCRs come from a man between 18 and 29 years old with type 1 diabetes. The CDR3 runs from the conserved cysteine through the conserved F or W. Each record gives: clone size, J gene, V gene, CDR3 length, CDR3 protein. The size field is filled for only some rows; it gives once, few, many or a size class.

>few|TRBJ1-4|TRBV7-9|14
CASRTGNGEEKLFF
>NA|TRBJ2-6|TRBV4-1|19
CASRPSRATRGGGANVLTF
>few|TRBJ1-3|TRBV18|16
CASSPSEVLFGNTIYF
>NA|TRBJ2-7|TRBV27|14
CASSYYPSSYEQYF
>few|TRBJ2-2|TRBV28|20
CASSFPPTSGGFSNTGELFF
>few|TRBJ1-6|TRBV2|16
CASSEARGEGNSPLHF
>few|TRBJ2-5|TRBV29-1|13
CSVGGSRQETQYF
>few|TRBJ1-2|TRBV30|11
CAWSPQDGYTF
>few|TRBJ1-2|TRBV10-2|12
CASKTSNYGYTF
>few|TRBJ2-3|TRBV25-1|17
CASSESDASGYPDTQYF
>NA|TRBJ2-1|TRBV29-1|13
CSATPSGYNEQFF
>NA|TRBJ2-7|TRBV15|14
CATSRVRFGGEQYF
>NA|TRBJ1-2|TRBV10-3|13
CAISEGREIGYTF
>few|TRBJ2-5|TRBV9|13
CASSVTGSETQYF
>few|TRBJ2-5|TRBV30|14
CAWNPLAGVETQYF
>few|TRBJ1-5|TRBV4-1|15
CASSQTGDSNQPQHF
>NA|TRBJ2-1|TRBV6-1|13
CASTRDRYNEQFF
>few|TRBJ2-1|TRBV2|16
CASSEGSSGGPSRQFF
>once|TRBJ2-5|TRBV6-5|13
CASKGTAGETQYF